This T cell receptor beta chain was documented in a study of T cell repertoires in cytomegalovirus infection. Study-level background: Evidence of both CMV infection and a matching HLA type came from public TCR beta signatures.

This clonotype was counted a few times. Antigen: not known. TCRdb re-derived calls from the reads in MiXCR, one entry per CDR3 protein. Of some 700,000 distinct CDR3 sequences listed, under 40% are singletons. Broader study findings: Frequencies of public TCR beta families were cumulated, and this identified carriers of CMV plus the relevant HLA. Clonotypes of TCR beta that were HLA-C-restricted and CMV-specific dominated the ex vivo response.

Germline CDR1 SEHNR, CDR2 FQNEAQ (reference sequence). The trim removed 2 bases at V and 2 bases at J, leaving 6 bases unmatched. The CDR3 covers 16 residues. This clonotype was obtained from a human donor in good health (CMV status not recorded). Some clones in this sample may be carry-over from other donors' samples. Sequencing was done on a sample of PBMCs. The V call is TRBV7-9, the J call TRBJ2-5; TRBD1 matches at 9 bases. This CDR3 reads CASSLRNRGPQETQYF. The CDR3, as DNA: TGTGCCAGCAGCTTAAGGAACAGGGGGCCTCAAGAGACCCAGTACTTC.